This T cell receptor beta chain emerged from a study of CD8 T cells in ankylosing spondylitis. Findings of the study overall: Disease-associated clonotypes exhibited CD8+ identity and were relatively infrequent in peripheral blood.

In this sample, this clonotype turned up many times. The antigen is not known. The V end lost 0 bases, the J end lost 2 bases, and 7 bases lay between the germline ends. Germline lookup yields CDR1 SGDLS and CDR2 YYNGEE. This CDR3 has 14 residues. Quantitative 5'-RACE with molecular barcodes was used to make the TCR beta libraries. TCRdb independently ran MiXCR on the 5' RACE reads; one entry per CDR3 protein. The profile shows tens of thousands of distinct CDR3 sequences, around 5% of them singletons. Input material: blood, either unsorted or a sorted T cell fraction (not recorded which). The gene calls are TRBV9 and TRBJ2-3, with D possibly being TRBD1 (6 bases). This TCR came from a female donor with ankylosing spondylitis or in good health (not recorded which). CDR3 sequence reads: CASSVAGVTDTQYF. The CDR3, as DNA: TGTGCCAGCAGCGTAGCAGGGGTCACAGATACGCAGTATTTT.